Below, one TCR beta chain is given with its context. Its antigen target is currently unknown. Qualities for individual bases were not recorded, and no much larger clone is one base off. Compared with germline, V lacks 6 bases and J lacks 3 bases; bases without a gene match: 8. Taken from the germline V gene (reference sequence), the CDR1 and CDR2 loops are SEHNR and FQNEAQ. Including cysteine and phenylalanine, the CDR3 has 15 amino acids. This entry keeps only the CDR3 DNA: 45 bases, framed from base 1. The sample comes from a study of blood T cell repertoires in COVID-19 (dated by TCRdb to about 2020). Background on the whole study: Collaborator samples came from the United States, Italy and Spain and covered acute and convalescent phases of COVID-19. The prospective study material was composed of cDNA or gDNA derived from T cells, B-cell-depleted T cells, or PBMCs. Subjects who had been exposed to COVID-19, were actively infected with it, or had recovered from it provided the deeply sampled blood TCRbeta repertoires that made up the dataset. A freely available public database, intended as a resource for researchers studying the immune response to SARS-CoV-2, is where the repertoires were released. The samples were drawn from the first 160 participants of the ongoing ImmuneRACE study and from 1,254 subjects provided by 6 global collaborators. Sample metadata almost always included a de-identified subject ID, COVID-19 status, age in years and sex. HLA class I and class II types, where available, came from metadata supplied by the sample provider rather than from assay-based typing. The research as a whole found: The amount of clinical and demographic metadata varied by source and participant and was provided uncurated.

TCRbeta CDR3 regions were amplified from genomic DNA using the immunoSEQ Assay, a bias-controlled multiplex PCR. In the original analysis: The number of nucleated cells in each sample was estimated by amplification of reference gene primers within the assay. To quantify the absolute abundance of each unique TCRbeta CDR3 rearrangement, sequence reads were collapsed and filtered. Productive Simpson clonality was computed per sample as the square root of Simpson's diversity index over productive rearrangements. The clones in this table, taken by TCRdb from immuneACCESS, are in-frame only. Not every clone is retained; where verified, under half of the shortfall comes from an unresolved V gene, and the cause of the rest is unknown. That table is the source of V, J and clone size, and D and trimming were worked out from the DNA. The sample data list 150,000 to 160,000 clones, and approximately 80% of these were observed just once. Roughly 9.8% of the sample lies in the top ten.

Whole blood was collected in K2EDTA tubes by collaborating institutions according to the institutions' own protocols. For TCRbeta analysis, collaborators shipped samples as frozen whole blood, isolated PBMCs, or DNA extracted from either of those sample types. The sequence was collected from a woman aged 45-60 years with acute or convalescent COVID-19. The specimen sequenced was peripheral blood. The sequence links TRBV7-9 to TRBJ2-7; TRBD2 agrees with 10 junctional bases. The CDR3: CASRLASGGFYEQYF. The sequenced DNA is TGTGCCAGCAGGCTGGCTAGCGGGGGTTTCTACGAGCAGTACTTC.